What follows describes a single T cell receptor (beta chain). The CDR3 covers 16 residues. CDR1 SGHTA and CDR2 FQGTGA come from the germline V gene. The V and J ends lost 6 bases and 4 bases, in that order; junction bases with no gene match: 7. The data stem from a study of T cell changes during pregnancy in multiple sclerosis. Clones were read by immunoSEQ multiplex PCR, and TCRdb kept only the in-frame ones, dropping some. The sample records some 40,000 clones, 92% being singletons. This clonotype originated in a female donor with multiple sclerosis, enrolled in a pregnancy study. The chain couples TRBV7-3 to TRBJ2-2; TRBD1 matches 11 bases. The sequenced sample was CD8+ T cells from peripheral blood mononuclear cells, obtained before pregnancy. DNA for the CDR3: TGTGCCAGCAGGGCCTCGGGACAGGGGGTCACCGGGGAGCTGTTTTTT. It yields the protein CASRASGQGVTGELFF.